This TCR beta chain was sequenced in a study of blood T cell repertoires in COVID-19 (TCRdb year 2020). At the level of the whole study: Samples from collaborators originated in the United States, Italy and Spain and spanned both the acute and convalescent phases of COVID-19. The prospective study material was composed of cDNA or gDNA derived from T cells, B-cell-depleted T cells, or PBMCs. Deeply sampled blood TCRbeta repertoires from subjects exposed to, actively infected with, or recovered from COVID-19 were included in the dataset. The repertoires were released in a freely available public database intended as a resource for research on the immune response to SARS-CoV-2. Samples were obtained from the ongoing ImmuneRACE study (first 160 participants) and from about 1,300 subjects provided by 6 global collaborators. Nearly every sample came with metadata listing a de-identified subject ID, COVID-19 status, age in years and sex. Where available, HLA class I and class II types were obtained from metadata supplied by the sample provider rather than from assay-based typing.

This clone was counted a single time. Its antigen is currently not known. No qualities accompany the bases; no much larger clone lies one base away. TCRbeta CDR3 regions were amplified from genomic DNA by means of the immunoSEQ Assay, a bias-controlled multiplex PCR. For the original study's pipeline: The number of nucleated cells in each sample was estimated from the amplification of reference gene primers within the assay. To quantify the absolute abundance of each unique TCRbeta CDR3 rearrangement, sequence reads were collapsed and filtered. For each sample, productive Simpson clonality was calculated as the square root of Simpson's diversity index over productive rearrangements. Not all clones reach the TCRdb copy of this immuneACCESS table, which keeps in-frame sequences only. Checked studies attribute under half of the gap to unresolved V genes and leave the rest unexplained. The DNA gave D and trimming, while V, J and clone size come from that table. Present in this sample are over 130,000 clones, about nine tenths of which were seen just once. About 4% of the sample lies in the top ten.

CDR3 length: 15 amino acids, cysteine to phenylalanine. This entry keeps only the CDR3 DNA: 45 bases, framed from base 1. Trimmed from V: 5 bases; trimmed from J: 5 bases; junction bases lacking a gene match: 9. Reading the germline V gene (reference sequence) gives CDR1 SEHNR and CDR2 FQNEAQ. What the study reported, not specific to this receptor: Clinical and demographic metadata were provided uncurated, with the amount varying by source and participant.

Whole blood was collected in K2EDTA tubes by collaborating institutions according to the institutions' own protocols. For TCRbeta analysis, collaborators shipped samples in one of three forms: frozen whole blood, isolated PBMCs, or DNA extracted from either of those sample types. This sequence uses TRBV7-9 and TRBJ2-7; TRBD1 agrees with 10 junctional bases. This TCR came from a woman in her sixties with active or convalescent COVID-19. Sequencing was carried out using peripheral blood. For the CDR3, the sequence is CASSPGTGASHEQYF. In nucleotide form, the sequence is TGTGCCAGCAGCCCAGGGACAGGGGCTTCTCACGAGCAGTACTTC.